These 3 T cell receptor beta chains came from one sample sequenced in a study of beta chain features in type 1 diabetes. The authors reverse transcribed all of the isolated RNA, so sequencing captured expressed TCRB transcripts. Only in-frame clones appear in the TCRdb table, and some are missing; sequencing was by immunoSEQ multiplex PCR. The sample yields about 140,000 clones, approximately 10% seen once. The specimen was central memory CD4+ T cells from blood. The receptor source for this set is a woman aged 40-49 years in good health.

This clone was seen more than once but under ten times. The rearrangement uses TRBV7-2 and TRBJ1-2; tentatively, D is TRBD1 (6 bases). This CDR3 contains 14 residues. The germline V gene has CDR1 SGHTA and CDR2 FQGNSA. V was clipped by 5 bases and J by 0 bases, with 10 bases between them. The CDR3 region is CASSPGQPNYGYTF. DNA of the CDR3: TGTGCCAGCAGCCCGGGACAACCTAACTATGGCTACACCTTC.

This clone was detected many times. The genes are TRBV13 and TRBJ1-2, with unresolved D. This CDR3 spans 12 amino acids. Per germline, CDR1 PRHDT and CDR2 FYEKMQ (reference sequence). V shed 5 bases and J shed 1 base, with 5 bases lying between them. CDR3 residues: CASSPRNYGYTF. As DNA, the CDR3 is TGTGCCAGCAGCCCGCGTAACTATGGCTACACCTTC.

Regarding this clone: A much larger clone sits a single nucleotide away, making a read error possible. V gene TRBV5-4 combines with J gene TRBJ1-2, with 9 bases matching TRBD1. V was pared by 4 bases and J by 0 bases, with 1 base of the junction left unmatched. The CDR3 totals 14 residues. Per the germline V gene, CDR1 is SGHNT and CDR2 is YYREEE (reference sequence). Here the CDR3 DNA reads TGTGCCAGCAGCCGGGACAGGGCTAACTATGGCTACACCTTC. Translated: CASSRDRANYGYTF. Variable domain in full (rest from reference TRBV5-4 and TRBJ1-2): ETGVTQSPTHLIKTRGQQVTLRCSSQSGHNTVSWYQQALGQGPQFIFQYYREEENGRGNFPPRFSGLQFPNYSSELNVNALELDDSALYLCASSRDRANYGYTFGSGTRLTVV.